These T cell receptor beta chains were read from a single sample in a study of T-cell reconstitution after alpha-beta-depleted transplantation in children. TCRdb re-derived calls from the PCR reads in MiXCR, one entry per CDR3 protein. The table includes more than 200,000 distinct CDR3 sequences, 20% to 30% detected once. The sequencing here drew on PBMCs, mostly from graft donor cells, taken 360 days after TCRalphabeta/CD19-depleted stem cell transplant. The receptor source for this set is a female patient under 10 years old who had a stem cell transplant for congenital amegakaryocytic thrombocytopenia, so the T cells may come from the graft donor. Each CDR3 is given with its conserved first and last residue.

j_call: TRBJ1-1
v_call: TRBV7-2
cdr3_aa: CASSLNGWGAQSEAFF

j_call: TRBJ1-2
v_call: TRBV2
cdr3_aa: CTFTGVTSLGGYGYTF

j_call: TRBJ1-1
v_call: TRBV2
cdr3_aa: CASRRGGSAFF

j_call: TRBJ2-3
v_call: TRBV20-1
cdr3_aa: CSAPSGTYTDTQYF

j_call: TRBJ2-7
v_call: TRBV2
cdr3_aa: CASSEEGAEDYEQYF

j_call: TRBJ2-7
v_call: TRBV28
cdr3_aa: CASSLGASGVYEQYF

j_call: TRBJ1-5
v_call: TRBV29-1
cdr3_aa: CSVDWYQTSNQPQHF

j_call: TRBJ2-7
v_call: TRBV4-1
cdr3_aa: CASSHEAGQAYEQYF

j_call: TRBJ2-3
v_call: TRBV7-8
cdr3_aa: CASSPRWPVRGDADTQYF

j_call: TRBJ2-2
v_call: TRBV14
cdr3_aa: CASSPLGLADTGELFF

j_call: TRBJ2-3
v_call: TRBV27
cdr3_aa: CASSLTFSDTQYF

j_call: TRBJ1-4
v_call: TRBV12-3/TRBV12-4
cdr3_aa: CASSLRQGELFF

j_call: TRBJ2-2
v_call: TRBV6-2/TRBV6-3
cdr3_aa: CASNQRTGFIGELFF

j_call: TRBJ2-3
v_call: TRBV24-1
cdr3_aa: CATMRGGNTDTQYF

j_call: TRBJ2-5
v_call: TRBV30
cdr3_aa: CAWNVQGRAQYF

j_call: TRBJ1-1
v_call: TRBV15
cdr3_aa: CATSRDSRRNTEAFF

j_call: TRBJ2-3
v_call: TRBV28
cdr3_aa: CAIGGDGTQFTDTQYF

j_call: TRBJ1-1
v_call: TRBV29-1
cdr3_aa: CSVARVKNTEAFF

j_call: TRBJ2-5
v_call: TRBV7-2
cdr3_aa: CASSLAARETQYF

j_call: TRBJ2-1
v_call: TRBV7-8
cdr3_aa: CASSPPGIQQFF

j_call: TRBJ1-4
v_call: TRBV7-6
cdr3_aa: CASSLGWATNEKLFF

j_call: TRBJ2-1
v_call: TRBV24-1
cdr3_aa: CATSDFAAGTEQFF

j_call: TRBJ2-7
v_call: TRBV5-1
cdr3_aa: CASSSQGLDGYEQYF

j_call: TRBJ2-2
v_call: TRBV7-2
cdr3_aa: CASSFPGANTGELFF

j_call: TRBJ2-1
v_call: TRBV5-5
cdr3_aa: CASSSSGGNYNEQFF

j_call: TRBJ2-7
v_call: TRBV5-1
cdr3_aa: CASSLTAGSSYEQYF

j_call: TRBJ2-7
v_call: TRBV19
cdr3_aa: CASSMSGIYEQYF

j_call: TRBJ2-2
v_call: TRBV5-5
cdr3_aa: CASSLPTGGLELFF

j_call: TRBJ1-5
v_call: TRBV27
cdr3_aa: CASSLSGVSNQPQHF